The present entry profiles one T cell receptor (beta chain) with its context. Trimming cost V 4 bases and J 4 bases, with 10 bases left between them. The CDR3 covers 13 residues. Germline V gene sequence: CDR1 SGHNT, CDR2 YENEEA. The sample is drawn from a study of control samples from healthy donors and cancer patients. Repertoires were generated with immunoSEQ multiplex PCR, while TCRdb's copy carries only in-frame clones and drops some. This table holds around 130,000 clones, about 89% found once. Sequencing was carried out using blood. The chain employs TRBV11-3 and TRBJ1-1; D remains unclear. This sequence originates from a man aged 45-65 years in good health. The CDR3 DNA is TGTGCCAGCAGCTCCGCCCATCGCACTGAAGCTTTCTTT. It is translated as CASSSAHRTEAFF. Drawing the rest from reference TRBV11-3 and TRBJ1-1, the complete variable domain is EAGVVQSPRYKIIEKKQPVAFWCNPISGHNTLYWYLQNLGQGPELLIRYENEEAVDDSQLPKDRFSAERLKGVDSTLKIQPAELGDSAVYLCASSSAHRTEAFFGQGTRLTVV.